The 10 T cell receptor beta chains below come from one sample, sequenced in a study of CXCR3-negative and CXCR3-positive naive CD8 T cells. It was by 5' RACE with UMI labels that the TRB cDNA libraries were prepared. TCRdb reprocessed the 5' RACE reads and reports one entry per CDR3 protein, with no DNA. The data show approximately 52,000 distinct CDR3 sequences, and the top ten clones hold about 20%. The sequencing sample was made of memory CD8+ T cells from blood. Receptors originate from a human donor in good health. Some clones in this sample may be carry-over from other donors' samples.

The chain employs TRBV11-2 and TRBJ2-2; the D gene TCRdb calls, TRBD1, cannot be checked with no DNA. The CDR3 has 17 residues. Germline V gives CDR1 SGHAT, CDR2 FQNNGV. The CDR3 protein is CASSLTDRTLNTGELFF.

The chain uses TRBV5-1 and TRBJ2-1; TCRdb selects TRBD1, and the lack of DNA leaves this call unchecked. The germline V gene encodes CDR1 SGHRS and CDR2 YFSETQ. The CDR3 length is 14 residues. CDR3 sequence: CASSSRTGGNEQFF.

The chain employs TRBV29-1 and TRBJ2-3; the D call of TRBD1 rests on TCRdb alone, since no DNA is present to check it. CDR3 length equals 13 residues. Germline V gives CDR1 SQVTM, CDR2 ANQGSEA. This chain's CDR3 is CSVEFGSPDTQYF.

The chain carries TRBV20-1 and TRBJ2-1; TCRdb's D gene call, TRBD1, goes unchecked for lack of DNA. The CDR3 has 20 residues. Germline assignment: CDR1 DFQATT and CDR2 SNEGSKA (reference sequence). The CDR3 here is CSARDPLGGPLSRSYNEQFF.

The CDR3 is CASSELWGGNEQFF. V gene TRBV6-1 combines with J gene TRBJ2-1; the D call of TRBD1 rests on TCRdb alone, since no DNA is present to check it. Germline CDR1 MNHNS, CDR2 SASEGT. The CDR3 covers 14 residues.

The chain combines TRBV29-1 with TRBJ2-5; TCRdb calls TRBD2, which cannot be checked without DNA. Germline values: CDR1 SQVTM, CDR2 ANQGSEA. CDR3 length: 15 residues. CDR3 sequence reads: CSVLLAGEELETQYF.

The chain has TRBV7-9 and TRBJ2-3; TCRdb calls TRBD2, which cannot be checked without DNA. CDR3 length: 17 amino acids. Germline assignment: CDR1 SEHNR and CDR2 FQNEAQ (reference sequence). The CDR3 protein is CASSDFSGGPRTDTQYF.

The V call is TRBV7-9, the J call TRBJ2-7; TCRdb calls TRBD1, which cannot be checked without DNA. Germline V lookup: CDR1 SEHNR, CDR2 FQNEAQ (reference sequence). The length of the CDR3 is 12 residues. CDR3 region: CASRQGTYEQYF. The complete variable domain, with remaining parts taken from reference TRBV7-9 and TRBJ2-7, reads DTGVSQNPRHKITKRGQNVTFRCDPISEHNRLYWYRQTLGQGPEFLTYFQNEAQLEKSRLLSDRFSAERPKGSFSTLEIQRTEQGDSAMYLCASRQGTYEQYFGPGTRLTVT.

The chain couples TRBV29-1 to TRBJ2-1; TCRdb selects TRBD2, and the lack of DNA leaves this call unchecked. This CDR3 region has 13 residues. Germline CDR1 SQVTM, CDR2 ANQGSEA. The CDR3 sequence: CSVSGGAGNEQFF.

The chain employs TRBV28 and TRBJ2-3; TCRdb names TRBD2, which stays unverified in the absence of DNA. CDR1 and CDR2 (germline): MDHEN, SYDVKM. There are 13 residues in the CDR3. This chain's CDR3 is CASSLPAGDTQYF.